The 15 T cell receptor beta chains below were found in one sample sequenced in a study of technical replicates of blood from a handful of donors. Sequencing used immunoSEQ multiplex PCR; TCRdb keeps in-frame clones, though not all of them. Among more than 80,000 clones listed, approximately 96% were seen once. Source material: T cells isolated from PBMCs. The receptors originated from a human donor in good health.

The chain has TRBV30 and TRBJ2-3; 12 bases line up with TRBD2. The CDR3 has 15 amino acids. Losses at the gene ends were 4 bases for V and 8 bases for J; bases not matched to a gene: 10. Per germline, CDR1 GTSNPN and CDR2 SVGIG (reference sequence). CDR3 sequence reads: CAWTRASGGVPTQYF. The CDR3 DNA reads TGTGCCTGGACTAGGGCTAGCGGGGGGGTACCTACGCAGTATTTT.

The chain combines TRBV5-1 with TRBJ1-2; 7 nucleotides line up with TRBD1. J lost 4 bases, V lost 9 bases, and 9 bases had no gene match. The V gene's germline CDR1 is SGHRS and CDR2 YFSETQ. The CDR3 is 13 amino acids. The chain's CDR3 is CATREGGSYGYTF. The CDR3 DNA reads as TGCGCCACCAGGGAAGGGGGCTCCTATGGCTACACCTTC.

The rearrangement joins TRBV6-4 to TRBJ1-5; D not resolved. The CDR3 totals 16 residues. Germline V gene lookup returns CDR1 MRHNA and CDR2 SNTAGT. The V gene lost 5 bases and the J gene lost 6 bases, with 20 bases spanning the gap. Here the CDR3 reads CASSFERTLEAQPQHF. DNA for the CDR3: TGTGCCAGCAGTTTCGAGCGGACCCTGGAGGCTCAGCCCCAGCATTTT.

The chain links TRBV7-8 to TRBJ2-7, with 12 bases fitting TRBD2. The V and J ends lost 7 bases and 2 bases, in that order; junction bases with no gene match: 3. CDR1 is SGHVS and CDR2 is FQNEAQ in the germline V gene. The CDR3 consists of 14 residues. The CDR3 DNA reads as TGTGCCAGCATGACTAGCGGGGGCCCCTACGAGCAGTACTTC. Its protein product is CASMTSGGPYEQYF. Looking up the rest from reference TRBV7-8 and TRBJ2-7 gives the full variable domain: GAGVSQSPRYKVAKRGQDVALRCDPISGHVSLFWYQQALGQGPEFLTYFQNEAQLDKSGLPSDRFFAERPEGSVSTLKIQRTQQEDSAVYLCASMTSGGPYEQYFGPGTRLTVT.

V usage is TRBV28 and J usage is TRBJ1-1, with TRBD1 matching 7 bases. Unmatched junction bases numbered 4, after V lost 4 bases and J lost 2 bases. The CDR3 contains 14 residues. CDR1 and CDR2 (germline): MDHEN, SYDVKM. For the CDR3, the DNA is TGTGCCAGCAGTTCAGGACAGGACAACACTGAAGCTTTCTTT. Its protein product is CASSSGQDNTEAFF. Using reference TRBV28 and TRBJ1-1 for the parts outside the CDR3, the full variable domain is DVKVTQSSRYLVKRTGEKVFLECVQDMDHENMFWYRQDPGLGLRLIYFSYDVKMKEKGDIPEGYSVSREKKERFSLILESASTNQTSMYLCASSSGQDNTEAFFGQGTRLTVV.

V and J are TRBV9 and TRBJ2-7, with 8 bases fitting TRBD2. The CDR3 is 15 amino acids. Per the germline V gene, CDR1 is SGDLS and CDR2 is YYNGEE. J was trimmed by 3 bases and V by 3 bases; bases with no gene match: 8. This chain's CDR3 is CASSGGSGSIYEQYF. The CDR3, as DNA: TGTGCCAGCAGCGGAGGAAGCGGGAGTATCTACGAGCAGTACTTC.

V and J are TRBV4-1 and TRBJ2-3; 7 bases are shared with TRBD2. Per germline, CDR1 MGHRA and CDR2 YSYEKL. This CDR3 has 18 amino acids. V shed 2 bases and J 0 bases; nucleotides not matched to a gene: 11. The CDR3 region is CASSQINLLAASTDTQYF. DNA of the CDR3: TGCGCCAGCAGCCAAATAAACCTTCTAGCGGCTAGCACAGATACGCAGTATTTT.

The V and J genes are TRBV2 and TRBJ1-4, with 9 positions matching TRBD1. V lost 1 base and J lost 8; bases outside the gene matches: 14. From germline, CDR1 is SNHLY and CDR2 FYNNEI. The CDR3 spans 18 residues. The CDR3 loop is CASSEGEFKSTGGEKLFF. The CDR3 nucleotides read TGTGCCAGCAGTGAAGGAGAGTTTAAGTCGACAGGGGGGGAAAAACTGTTTTTT. Full variable domain (outside the CDR3, taken from reference TRBV2 and TRBJ1-4): EPEVTQTPSHQVTQMGQEVILRCVPISNHLYFYWYRQILGQKVEFLVSFYNNEISEKSEIFDDQFSVERPDGSNFTLKIRSTKLEDSAMYFCASSEGEFKSTGGEKLFFGSGTQLSVL.

The genes are TRBV14 and TRBJ1-3; possible D gene TRBD1, 5 bases. Germline loops: CDR1 SGHDN, CDR2 FVKESK. This CDR3 region has 16 residues. V lost 4 bases and J 2 bases, leaving 15 bases between the germline ends. In nucleotides, the CDR3 is TGTGCCAGCAGCCTAAAAGCTAGGGGTGCTGGAAACACCATATATTTT. Its translation: CASSLKARGAGNTIYF.

The CDR3 sequence is CASRTPGLASNEQFF. In DNA, the CDR3 is TGTGCCAGCAGAACCCCGGGACTAGCTTCCAATGAGCAGTTCTTC. The genes are TRBV28 and TRBJ2-1, with 9 bases identical to TRBD2. Trimming removed 6 bases from V and 6 bases from J; junction bases left unmatched: 9. This CDR3 comprises 15 residues. Germline loops: CDR1 MDHEN, CDR2 SYDVKM.

The sample holds a few counts of this clone. This chain uses TRBV7-9 with TRBJ1-2; D unclear. The germline gives CDR1 SEHNR, CDR2 FQNEAQ (reference sequence). The CDR3 covers 12 residues. V lost 1 base and J 7 bases, leaving 7 bases between the germline ends. Here the CDR3 DNA reads TGTGCCAGCAGCTTAGGAGGAGCTGGCTACACCTTC. Encoded protein: CASSLGGAGYTF.

The rearrangement joins TRBV5-1 to TRBJ2-5, with 10 bases identical to TRBD2. The CDR3 spans 15 residues. Germline assignment: CDR1 SGHRS and CDR2 YFSETQ. Trimming cost V 0 bases and J 2 bases; bases outside gene matches: 1. CDR3 amino acids: CASSLEAGGQETQYF. The CDR3 region has the DNA TGCGCCAGCAGCTTGGAAGCGGGGGGGCAAGAGACCCAGTACTTC.

The V and J genes are TRBV18 and TRBJ2-1, with a weak D call TRBD2 (5 bases). V lost 5 bases to trimming and J lost 6 bases, with 17 bases between them. Germline CDR1 and CDR2: KGHSH and LQKENI. CDR3 size: 15 residues. CDR3 protein: CASSAEGGSGNEQFF. The CDR3 nucleotides are TGTGCCAGCTCAGCCGAGGGCGGGTCGGGCAATGAGCAGTTCTTC.

V and J are TRBV11-2 and TRBJ1-2, with no clear D. This CDR3 is built from 15 residues. V was pared by 3 bases and J by 7 bases, with 18 bases between. Germline CDR1 SGHAT, CDR2 FQNNGV. CDR3 sequence (DNA): TGTGCCAGCAGCTTCGAATACTCGAAGAGTGCTGGCTACACCTTC. This encodes CASSFEYSKSAGYTF.

J is TRBJ2-7 and V is TRBV28; D is possibly TRBD1 (5 bases). The V gene's germline CDR1 is MDHEN and CDR2 SYDVKM. CDR3 length: 16 residues. Trimming cost V 6 bases and J 0 bases, with 18 bases left between them. CDR3 nucleotide sequence: TGTGCCAGCAGATCGTCCCGGACATCGGGCTCCTACGAGCAGTACTTC. Protein product: CASRSSRTSGSYEQYF.